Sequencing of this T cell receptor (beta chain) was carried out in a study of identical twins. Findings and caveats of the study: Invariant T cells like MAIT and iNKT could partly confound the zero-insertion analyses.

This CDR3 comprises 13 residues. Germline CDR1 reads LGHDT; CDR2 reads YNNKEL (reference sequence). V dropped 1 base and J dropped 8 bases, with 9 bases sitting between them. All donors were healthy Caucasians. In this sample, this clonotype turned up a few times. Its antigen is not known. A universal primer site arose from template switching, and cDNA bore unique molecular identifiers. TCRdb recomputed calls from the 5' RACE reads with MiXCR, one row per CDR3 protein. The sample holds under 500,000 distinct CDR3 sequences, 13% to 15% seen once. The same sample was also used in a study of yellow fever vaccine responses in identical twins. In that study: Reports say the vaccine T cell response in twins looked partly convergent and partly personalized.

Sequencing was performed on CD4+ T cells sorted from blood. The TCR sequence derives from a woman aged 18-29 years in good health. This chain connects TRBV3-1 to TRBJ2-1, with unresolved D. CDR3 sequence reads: CASSQGRAHEQFF. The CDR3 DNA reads TGTGCCAGCAGCCAAGGTCGAGCCCATGAGCAGTTCTTC.